Shown below are 30 T cell receptor beta chains from a single sample sequenced in a study of spatial heterogeneity in lung cancer. TCRdb itself ran the 5' RACE reads through MiXCR, one entry per CDR3 protein. The table has approximately 93,000 distinct CDR3 sequences, 15% to 20% seen once. Time point meaning: blood at routine non-recurrence follow-up after resection. Here the sequenced sample was PBMCs, taken at follow-up. The receptors derive from a male donor with early-stage non-small cell lung cancer.

The genes are TRBV5-1 and TRBJ1-2; D might be TRBD1 (6 bases). The CDR3 sequence is 16 residues long. Germline CDR1 is SGHRS and CDR2 is YFSETQ. V lost 2 bases and J lost 3, with 17 bases in between. The CDR3 spells CASSFGTLDGDYGYTF. Here the CDR3 DNA reads TGCGCCAGCAGCTTCGGGACACTGGATGGGGACTATGGCTACACCTTC.

The J gene is TRBJ2-1, the V gene TRBV3-1; D unclear. With 1 base removed from V and 9 bases from J, the gap between germline ends came to 10 bases. The CDR3 sequence is 13 residues long. Germline CDR1 is LGHDT and CDR2 is YNNKEL (reference sequence). This chain's CDR3 is CASSQGGVSEQFF. The CDR3 DNA follows: TGTGCCAGCAGCCAAGGGGGTGTTAGTGAGCAGTTCTTC.

This clonotype was found a few times. The rearrangement links TRBV4-3 to TRBJ1-1, with TRBD1 identical over 7 bases. Germline CDR1 and CDR2: LGHNA and YSLEER. The CDR3 runs 15 residues. With V trimmed by 5 bases and J by 4 bases, 10 bases remained unmatched. The CDR3 here is CASSRRQGSSTEAFF. The CDR3 DNA is TGCGCCAGCAGCAGACGACAGGGTTCGTCCACTGAAGCTTTCTTT.

This chain joins TRBV7-9 and TRBJ2-5, with no clear D. V gave up 11 bases and J gave up 5 bases, with 15 bases separating them. This CDR3 has 12 residues. Germline V gives CDR1 SEHNR, CDR2 FQNEAQ (reference sequence). CDR3: CAASGIMETQYF. CDR3 coding DNA: TGTGCCGCCTCCGGTATAATGGAGACCCAGTACTTC.

The chain couples TRBV3-1 to TRBJ2-1; the D is unclear. CDR1 is LGHDT and CDR2 is YNNKEL in the germline V gene (reference sequence). The CDR3 spans 13 residues. Trimming left V 1 base short and J 8 bases short, with 9 bases between. CDR3 nucleotide sequence: TGTGCCAGCAGCCAAGTCGTAAGGGATGAGCAGTTCTTC. Its translation: CASSQVVRDEQFF.

This clonotype was counted many times. This chain links TRBV7-9 with TRBJ2-3; D is undetermined. V was trimmed by 5 bases and J by 2 bases, leaving 17 bases between them. This CDR3 contains 16 residues. The germline V gene has CDR1 SEHNR and CDR2 FQNEAQ (reference sequence). The CDR3 loop is CASSTHYPRTTDTQYF. DNA for the CDR3: TGTGCCAGCAGCACCCACTACCCGAGGACCACAGATACGCAGTATTTT.

This clonotype was seen only a few times. V usage is TRBV6-6 and J usage is TRBJ2-7; 8 bases match TRBD1. This CDR3 is 14 amino acids long. The germline gives CDR1 MNHNY, CDR2 SVGAGI (reference sequence). The ends lost 5 bases at V and 5 bases at J; junction bases unmatched: 8. For the CDR3, the DNA is TGTGCCAGCAGTCGAGGGACAGGTAACCACGAGCAGTACGTC. This encodes CASSRGTGNHEQYV.

This clonotype was detected a few times. The rearrangement uses TRBV4-3 and TRBJ1-4; 9 bases map to TRBD1. The CDR3 loop spans 14 amino acids. The V segment lost 3 bases and the J segment 13 bases; nucleotides outside the gene matches: 9. In germline, CDR1 is LGHNA, CDR2 YSLEER. The CDR3 coding sequence is TGCGCCAGCAGCCAGGACAGGGGCCGGTTGAGACTGTTTTTT. This gives the protein CASSQDRGRLRLFF.

A note on this clonotype: At one boundary the junction diverges from the germline segment, which might be a read error. The V and J genes are TRBV6-2 or TRBV6-3 and TRBJ1-1; D is possibly TRBD1 (5 bases). This CDR3 comprises 14 residues. Germline V CDR1 and CDR2: MNHEY, SVGEGT. The DNA of the CDR3 is TGTGGCAGCAGTTACAGGAACTCGGTCACTGAAGCTTTCTTT. Translating gives CGSSYRNSVTEAFF.

The rearrangement links TRBV20-1 to TRBJ2-5, with 8 bases matching TRBD2. With V trimmed by 4 bases and J by 2 bases, 9 bases remained unmatched. This CDR3 region has 15 residues. Germline-derived CDR1 and CDR2 are DFQATT and SNEGSKA (reference sequence). The CDR3 DNA sequence: TGCAGTGCTAATGTCGCTAGCGGGCTTCAAGAGACCCAGTACTTC. Amino acid sequence: CSANVASGLQETQYF.

This clonotype was detected a few times. This rearrangement joins TRBV20-1 to TRBJ2-5; 9 nucleotides match TRBD2. The CDR3 contains 15 residues. Germline loops: CDR1 DFQATT, CDR2 SNEGSKA (reference sequence). V shed 3 bases, J shed 2 bases, and the junction held 7 bases outside the gene matches. CDR3 sequence: CSARTLAGRQETQYF. CDR3 bases: TGCAGTGCTAGGACTCTAGCGGGAAGACAAGAGACCCAGTACTTC.

V is TRBV27 and J is TRBJ2-3; D is perhaps TRBD1 (6 bases). Germline CDR1 is MNHEY and CDR2 is SMNVEV (reference sequence). The CDR3 is 16 amino acids. V gave up 5 bases and J gave up 0 bases, with 15 bases separating them. For the CDR3, the DNA is TGTGCCAGCAGTACGATCAGGGGCATCAGCACAGATACGCAGTATTTT. Protein: CASSTIRGISTDTQYF.

This rearrangement joins TRBV20-1 to TRBJ2-3; 9 bases are shared with TRBD2. Germline V gene sequence: CDR1 DFQATT, CDR2 SNEGSKA (reference sequence). The CDR3 sequence is 15 residues long. The V gene end was trimmed by 3 bases and the J gene end by 4 bases; junction bases not matched to a gene: 8. For the CDR3, the DNA is TGCAGTGCTAGTGATCCGACTAGCGGTTCAGATACGCAGTATTTT. Protein sequence: CSASDPTSGSDTQYF.

This clonotype appeared many times. This chain connects TRBV10-1 to TRBJ2-3; 8 positions agree with TRBD1. Germline values: CDR1 WNHNN, CDR2 SYGVQD (reference sequence). V shed 0 bases and J 6 bases; nucleotides not matched to a gene: 14. There are 18 residues in the CDR3. The CDR3 here is CASSESIPGTGAADTQYF. CDR3 in DNA: TGCGCCAGCAGTGAGTCTATTCCCGGGACAGGAGCTGCCGATACGCAGTATTTT.

This clonotype came up a few times. The chain employs TRBV18 and TRBJ2-1, with no clear D. CDR1 and CDR2 from the germline V gene are KGHSH and LQKENI. Deletions cut 2 bases from V and 6 bases from J, with 8 bases between. CDR3 length equals 13 residues. CDR3 in amino acids: CASSPTGPNEQFF. CDR3 bases: TGTGCCAGCTCACCAACGGGCCCCAATGAGCAGTTCTTC. Based on the CDR3 plus reference TRBV18 and TRBJ2-1, the full variable domain is NAGVMQNPRHLVRRRGQEARLRCSPMKGHSHVYWYRQLPEEGLKFMVYLQKENIIDESGMPKERFSAEFPKEGPSILRIQQVVRGDSAAYFCASSPTGPNEQFFGPGTRLTVL.

This clonotype is deemed medium-sized. This chain joins TRBV7-6 and TRBJ2-1, with TRBD2 matching over 10 bases. Germline lookup yields CDR1 SGHVS and CDR2 FNYEAQ. The CDR3 length is 14 residues. The J segment lost 6 bases and the V segment lost 5 bases, leaving 4 bases of the junction unmatched. CDR3 DNA sequence: TGTGCCAGCAGCCAGTCTAGCGGGAGCAATGAGCAGTTCTTC. Encoded protein: CASSQSSGSNEQFF.

This clonotype is a singleton in its sample. CDR3 amino acids: CASSYSGGRAHTEAFF. Written as DNA, the CDR3 is TGTGCCAGCAGTTACTCAGGGGGGCGCGCCCACACTGAAGCTTTCTTT. The chain joins TRBV6-5 to TRBJ1-1, with a possible D match to TRBD1 (6 bases). CDR3 size: 16 residues. V lost 0 bases and J lost 3, with 14 bases in between. Germline V gene lookup returns CDR1 MNHEY and CDR2 SVGAGI.

This chain connects TRBV3-1 to TRBJ2-2; possibly TRBD1 or TRBD2 for D (5 bases each). Germline values: CDR1 LGHDT, CDR2 YNNKEL (reference sequence). CDR3 length: 13 amino acids. Deletions cut 6 bases from V and 6 bases from J, with 11 bases between. The CDR3: CASRTGGPGELFF. The CDR3 DNA follows: TGTGCCAGCAGGACTGGGGGTCCCGGGGAGCTGTTTTTT.

By sample fraction, this clonotype is medium-sized. V and J are TRBV7-9 and TRBJ2-3; TRBD2 might be the D (5 bases). This CDR3 contains 16 residues. Per the germline V gene, CDR1 is SEHNR and CDR2 is FQNEAQ (reference sequence). The V end lost 7 bases, the J end lost 2 bases, and 19 bases lay between the germline ends. The CDR3 bases are TGTGCCAGCACCATTAGCGTACAGAGGGACACAGATACGCAGTATTTT. It encodes CASTISVQRDTDTQYF.

This clonotype was found many times. The V gene is TRBV24-1, the J gene TRBJ2-7; TRBD1 agrees at 8 bases. Germline loops: CDR1 KGHDR, CDR2 SFDVKD. Losses at the gene ends were 9 bases for V and 4 bases for J; bases not matched to a gene: 7. CDR3 length: 13 residues. The CDR3, as DNA: TGTGCCACCGGAGGACAGGGTGGTTACGAGCAGTACTTC. Protein sequence: CATGGQGGYEQYF.

V is TRBV20-1 and J is TRBJ2-3; D assignment may be TRBD1 or TRBD2 (5 bases each). CDR1 is DFQATT, CDR2 SNEGSKA, per germline (reference sequence). The ends were cut back, 3 bases at V and 1 base at J, with 8 bases in the middle. This CDR3 is 13 amino acids long. CDR3 coding DNA: TGCAGTGCTAGGAGGGGAGGCACAGATACGCAGTATTTT. Translated: CSARRGGTDTQYF.

V usage is TRBV12-3 or TRBV12-4 and J usage is TRBJ1-6, with a weak D call TRBD1 (5 bases). The V end was cut by 5 bases, the J end by 8 bases, with 13 bases between. The CDR3 sequence is 14 residues long. Here the CDR3 reads CASSRPGRDSPLHF. The CDR3 DNA is TGTGCCAGCAGTCGCCCGGGGCGGGATTCACCCCTCCACTTT.

This chain connects TRBV19 to TRBJ2-3, with D perhaps matching TRBD1 or TRBD2 (5 bases each). Germline V gene lookup returns CDR1 LNHDA and CDR2 SQIVND (reference sequence). V was shortened by 6 bases and J by 1 base, with 14 bases between the two germline ends. The CDR3 runs 15 residues. The CDR3 loop reads CASSYRDGGTDTQYF. The CDR3 nucleotides are TGTGCCAGTAGCTACCGGGACGGAGGCACAGATACGCAGTATTTT.

This clonotype appeared many times. This chain connects TRBV12-3 or TRBV12-4 to TRBJ1-2, with no clear D. Deletions cut 7 bases from V and 0 bases from J, with 12 bases between. The CDR3 spans 14 residues. The CDR3 bases are TGTGCCAGCACCCTGGTAGGAGCTAACTATGGCTACACCTTC. It codes for CASTLVGANYGYTF.

The count of this clonotype is one. The V gene is TRBV7-2, the J gene TRBJ2-3; D might be TRBD2 (7 bases). Germline V gene sequence: CDR1 SGHTA, CDR2 FQGNSA. There are 14 residues in the CDR3. V was pared by 5 bases and J by 8 bases, with 17 bases between. This CDR3 reads CASSRAPGGATQYF. In nucleotides, the CDR3 is TGTGCCAGCAGCCGAGCTCCTGGGGGGGCTACGCAGTATTTT. The complete variable domain, with remaining parts taken from reference TRBV7-2 and TRBJ2-3, reads GAGVSQSPSNKVTEKGKDVELRCDPISGHTALYWYRQSLGQGLEFLIYFQGNSAPDKSGLPSDRFSAERTGGSVSTLTIQRTQQEDSAVYLCASSRAPGGATQYFGPGTRLTVL.

V is TRBV27 and J is TRBJ1-5; D might be TRBD1 (5 bases). This CDR3 contains 13 residues. Germline CDR1 reads MNHEY; CDR2 reads SMNVEV (reference sequence). The V end lost 5 bases, the J end lost 3 bases, and 8 bases lay between the germline ends. Here the CDR3 reads CASSHGANQPQHF. As DNA, the CDR3 is TGTGCCAGCAGTCACGGGGCCAATCAGCCCCAGCATTTT.

The sample holds a few counts of this clonotype. The gene calls are TRBV4-1 and TRBJ2-7; 9 bases align to TRBD1. After removal of 4 bases from V and 5 bases from J, the junction contained 12 bases not matched to a gene. The V gene's germline CDR1 is MGHRA and CDR2 YSYEKL. The CDR3 length is 16 residues. DNA for the CDR3: TGCGCCAGCAGCCTCTCAGGTCCGGGACAGGGCCACGAGCAGTACTTC. As protein: CASSLSGPGQGHEQYF.

A few counts support this clonotype. V gene TRBV9 combines with J gene TRBJ2-1; 10 bases align to TRBD2. This CDR3 is built from 12 residues. V dropped 6 bases and J dropped 16; count of bases not matched to a gene: 10. Germline values: CDR1 SGDLS, CDR2 YYNGEE. This CDR3 is CASTDSGTSAFF. The CDR3 DNA reads as TGTGCCAGCACCGATAGCGGGACTAGCGCATTCTTC.

This clonotype came up many times. This chain uses TRBV3-1 with TRBJ1-2; D gene unclear. V was trimmed by 0 bases and J by 6 bases, leaving 11 bases between them. Per germline, CDR1 LGHDT and CDR2 YNNKEL (reference sequence). The CDR3 totals 14 residues. The CDR3 DNA reads TGTGCCAGCAGCCAAGATGGCGGGCGAAATGGCTACACCTTC. Protein: CASSQDGGRNGYTF.

In this sample, this clonotype turned up a few times. The chain carries TRBV7-8 and TRBJ1-2; TRBD1 matches 9 bases. With 7 bases clipped from V and 5 bases from J, the junction kept 5 bases outside the gene matches. Germline CDR1 and CDR2: SGHVS and FQNEAQ. The CDR3 contains 13 residues. CDR3 sequence: CASTTTGGYGYTF. For the CDR3, the DNA is TGTGCCAGCACTACGACAGGGGGGTATGGCTACACCTTC. Based on the CDR3 plus reference TRBV7-8 and TRBJ1-2, the full variable domain is GAGVSQSPRYKVAKRGQDVALRCDPISGHVSLFWYQQALGQGPEFLTYFQNEAQLDKSGLPSDRFFAERPEGSVSTLKIQRTQQEDSAVYLCASTTTGGYGYTFGSGTRLTVV.